This TCR beta chain was identified during a study of blood T cell repertoires in COVID-19. In the study overall: Sample material is recorded as cDNA or gDNA derived from T cells, B-cell-depleted T cells, or PBMCs.

The repertoire was sequenced with immunoSEQ multiplex PCR; TCRdb's copy has only in-frame clones and lacks some. The top ten clones hold roughly 2.5% of a sample with around 330,000 clones, about 92% of them seen once. The CDR3 length is 16 residues. Germline V gene sequence: CDR1 MNHNS, CDR2 SASEGT. V gave up 2 bases and J gave up 4 bases; unmatched junction bases: 7. Cohort assignment relied on participant-reported clinical history. The rearrangement joins TRBV6-1 to TRBJ2-7; TRBD2 matches 11 bases. The source of this sequence is a man aged 55 to 70 who had recovered from COVID-19. Sequenced input: PBMCs or T cells enriched from blood (not recorded which). The CDR3 nucleotides are TGTGCCAGCAGTGAATTAGCGGGAGGGCCTCGGTACGAGCAGTACTTC. This encodes CASSELAGGPRYEQYF.